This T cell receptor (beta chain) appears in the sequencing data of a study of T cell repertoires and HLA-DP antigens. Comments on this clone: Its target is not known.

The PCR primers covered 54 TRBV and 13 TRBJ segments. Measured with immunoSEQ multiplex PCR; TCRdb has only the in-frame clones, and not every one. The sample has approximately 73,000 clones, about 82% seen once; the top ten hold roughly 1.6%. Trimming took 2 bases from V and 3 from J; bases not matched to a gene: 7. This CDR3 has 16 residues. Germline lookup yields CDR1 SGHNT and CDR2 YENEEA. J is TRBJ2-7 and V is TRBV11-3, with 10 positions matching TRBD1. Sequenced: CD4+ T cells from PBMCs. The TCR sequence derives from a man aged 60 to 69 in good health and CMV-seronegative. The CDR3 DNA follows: TGTGCCAGCAGCTTAAAAAAAAGGACAGGGGGCTACGAGCAGTACTTC. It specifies CASSLKKRTGGYEQYF.